A selection of T cell receptor beta chains follows, all from one sample in a study of siplizumab effects on memory and regulatory T cells. Only in-frame clones appear in the TCRdb table, and some are missing; sequencing was by immunoSEQ multiplex PCR. The sample includes approximately 91,000 clones, more than 85% seen only once; the top ten take approximately 18%. Sequencing was carried out using CD8+ T cells sorted from blood. These receptors were collected from a human donor in good health. Each CDR3 is given with its conserved first and last residue. A D gene is named only where the DNA matches it firmly. A row's size may be missing; if present it is once, few, many or a size class.

>.|TRBV11-2|.|TRBJ2-2
CASRPTPVGELFF
TGTGCCAGCAGGCCTACTCCTGTCGGGGAGCTGTTTTTT
>.|TRBV19|.|TRBJ1-1
CATCRGNTEAFF
TGTGCCACCTGCAGGGGAAACACTGAAGCTTTCTTT
>.|TRBV28|.|TRBJ2-1
CASSSFRETDNEQFF
TGTGCCAGCAGTTCCTTTCGGGAAACAGACAATGAGCAGTTCTTC
>.|TRBV10-3|.|TRBJ1-3
CAINREAGNTIYF
TGTGCCATCAACAGGGAGGCGGGAAACACCATATATTTT
>.|TRBV27|TRBD1|TRBJ1-1
CASSFQTGSTEAFF
TGTGCCAGCAGTTTTCAGACAGGGAGCACTGAAGCTTTCTTT
>.|TRBV11-2|.|TRBJ2-1
CASSYAEGPQGKQFF
TGTGCCAGCAGCTATGCCGAGGGCCCTCAAGGAAAGCAGTTCTTC
>.|TRBV6-1|TRBD1|TRBJ1-5
CASSEAPGQGNQPQHF
TGTGCCAGCAGTGAAGCGCCGGGACAGGGGAATCAGCCCCAGCATTTT
>once|TRBV27|TRBD2|TRBJ2-3
CASSSTSGSTDTQYF
TGTGCCAGCAGTTCTACTAGCGGGAGCACAGATACGCAGTATTTT
>.|TRBV4-1|.|TRBJ2-7
CASSQRVVYEQYF
TGCGCCAGCAGCCAACGCGTCGTCTACGAGCAGTACTTC
>once|TRBV4-1|.|TRBJ1-2
CASSQDLWAGAYGYTF
TGCGCCAGCAGCCAAGATCTATGGGCAGGGGCCTATGGCTACACCTTC
>.|TRBV7-9|.|TRBJ2-7
CASSLVVLPYEQYF
TGTGCCAGCAGCTTAGTGGTGCTCCCCTACGAGCAGTACTTC
>few|TRBV2|.|TRBJ1-1
CASSPSSTRRAEAFF
TGTGCCAGCAGTCCCTCAAGCACCCGGAGGGCTGAAGCTTTCTTT
>.|TRBV7-3|TRBD1|TRBJ2-7
CASSQGQGPYEQYF
TGTGCCAGCAGCCAGGGACAGGGACCCTACGAGCAGTACTTC
>.|TRBV9|.|TRBJ1-4
CASSVGSVSNEKLFF
TGTGCCAGCAGCGTAGGATCGGTCTCAAATGAAAAACTGTTTTTT
>.|TRBV9|.|TRBJ1-3
CASSEGENSGNTIYF
TGTGCCAGCAGCGAGGGGGAAAACTCTGGAAACACCATATATTTT
>.|TRBV9|TRBD1|TRBJ1-2
CASSPQLQGEGYTF
TGTGCCAGCAGCCCCCAGTTACAGGGGGAGGGCTACACCTTC
>.|TRBV19|TRBD2|TRBJ2-2
CASSIGGRGVGELFF
TGTGCCAGCAGTATCGGCGGGAGAGGGGTCGGGGAGCTGTTTTTT
>.|TRBV7-9|TRBD2|TRBJ2-7
CASRSGREERPYEQYF
TGTGCCAGTCGATCAGGGCGGGAGGAAAGGCCCTACGAGCAGTACTTC
>.|TRBV28|.|TRBJ2-2
CASSFTSGELATGELFF
TGTGCCAGCAGTTTCACTTCAGGGGAGTTAGCCACCGGGGAGCTGTTTTTT
>.|TRBV2|TRBD1|TRBJ2-3
CATSDRVRDTQYF
TGTGCCACCTCTGACAGGGTTAGAGATACGCAGTATTTT
>.|TRBV27|TRBD1|TRBJ2-3
CASSWGQGVADTQYF
TGTGCCAGCAGTTGGGGACAGGGGGTGGCAGATACGCAGTATTTT
>.|TRBV6-6|TRBD2|TRBJ2-7
CASSYGLAAYEQYF
TGTGCCAGCAGTTACGGGCTAGCGGCCTACGAGCAGTACTTC
>.|TRBV5-6|.|TRBJ1-1
CASSFLTSEAFF
TGTGCCAGCAGCTTTCTCACATCTGAAGCTTTCTTT
>.|TRBV28|.|TRBJ2-3
CASLRRYLTDTQYF
TGTGCCAGCCTCCGCCGTTACCTGACTGATACGCAGTATTTT
>.|TRBV2|TRBD2|TRBJ2-3
CASSGLAETSTDTQYF
TGTGCCAGCAGTGGACTAGCGGAAACTAGCACAGATACGCAGTATTTT
>.|TRBV7-3|.|TRBJ2-5
CASSTRIQGIAETQYF
TGTGCCAGCAGCACGAGGATTCAGGGGATTGCAGAGACCCAGTACTTC
>.|TRBV27|.|TRBJ2-1
CASSLYNEQFF
TGTGCCAGCAGTTTGTACAATGAGCAGTTCTTC